This T cell receptor beta chain was identified in a study of cytomegalovirus exposure and HLA in healthy donors. Study findings and constraints: Confirmation was obtained in vitro that a few CMV-associated chains are specific for CMV antigens.

From germline, CDR1 is MNHEY and CDR2 SVGAGI. V was cut by 4 bases and J by 5 bases, with 8 bases left in between. This CDR3 has 12 residues. The sample holds a few counts of this clone. What it binds is not known. PCR employed 60 Vbeta and 13 Jbeta primers. Assay used: immunoSEQ multiplex PCR; TCRdb lists only in-frame clones, some missing. The top ten hold less than 0.9% of the sample, which has fewer than 200,000 clones, about three quarters seen once. This chain uses TRBV6-5 with TRBJ1-1, with D uncertain. The sequenced material came from PBMCs. This TCR derives from a female donor in good health and CMV-seronegative. The CDR3 region is CASSFTGTEAFF. The CDR3 DNA sequence: TGTGCCAGCAGTTTCACCGGTACTGAAGCTTTCTTT.